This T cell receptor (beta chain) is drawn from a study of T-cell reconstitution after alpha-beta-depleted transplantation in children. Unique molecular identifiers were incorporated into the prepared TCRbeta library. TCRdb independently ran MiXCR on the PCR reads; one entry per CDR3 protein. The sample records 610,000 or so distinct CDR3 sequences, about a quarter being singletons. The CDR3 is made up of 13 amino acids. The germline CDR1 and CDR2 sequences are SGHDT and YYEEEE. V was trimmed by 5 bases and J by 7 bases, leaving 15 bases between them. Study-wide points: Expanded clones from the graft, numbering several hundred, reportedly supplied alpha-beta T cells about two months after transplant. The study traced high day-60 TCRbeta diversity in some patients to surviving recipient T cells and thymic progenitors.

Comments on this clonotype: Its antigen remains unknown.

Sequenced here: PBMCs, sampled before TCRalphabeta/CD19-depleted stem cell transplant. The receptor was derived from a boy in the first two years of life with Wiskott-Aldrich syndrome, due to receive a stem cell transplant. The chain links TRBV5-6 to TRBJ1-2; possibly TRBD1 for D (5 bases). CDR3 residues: CASRSWGEGGYTF. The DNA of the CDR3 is TGTGCCAGCAGAAGTTGGGGGGAAGGTGGCTACACCTTC.